This TCR beta chain was captured in a study of blood T cell repertoires in COVID-19. Germline loops: CDR1 MNHNS, CDR2 SASEGT. Trimming took 0 bases from V and 0 from J, leaving 9 bases between them. The CDR3 runs 15 residues. Assay: immunoSEQ multiplex PCR; the TCRdb copy retains only in-frame clones and omits some. The data hold around 97,000 clones, with approximately 87% observed a single time. This clone has only one observation. The sequenced material came from peripheral blood. The receptor was derived from a human donor in a cohort sampled during active COVID-19. V is TRBV6-1 and J is TRBJ2-7; D is undetermined. CDR3 sequence: CASSEALWASYEQYF. CDR3 DNA sequence: TGTGCCAGCAGTGAAGCGCTGTGGGCCTCCTACGAGCAGTACTTC.